These 16 T cell receptor beta chains were sequenced from one sample in a study of T cells in Graves' hyperthyroidism and ophthalmopathy (dated by TCRdb to between 2019 and 2020). The library was produced with multiplex PCR. Sequencing was performed on an Illumina HiSeq 2000. TCR beta CDR3 regions were amplified from RNA transcripts. The TCR CDR3 was subjected to a first round of RT-PCR using the HTBI primer set and the Qiagen OneStep RT-PCR kit. Using fastp at Q25 and MiXCR, TCRdb reprocessed the public reads and kept productive beta chains. Rows with one shared CDR3 protein collapse into an entry with the most common genes and DNA. This sample gives about 360,000 distinct CDR3 sequences in total; less than 15% of them show up just once. The ten largest clones capture roughly 8.3% of the sample. Material for sequencing was blood. The source of these receptors is a woman aged 18-30 years with Graves' hyperthyroidism.

Many counts were recorded for this clonotype. The V gene is TRBV11-2, the J gene TRBJ1-5; no clear D. Trimming shortened V by 2 bases and J by 6 bases, and 8 bases separated the two germline ends. This CDR3 is built from 13 residues. In germline, CDR1 is SGHAT, CDR2 FQNNGV. The CDR3: CASSLTLGQPQHF. In nucleotides, the CDR3 is TGTGCCAGCAGCTTAACTCTCGGTCAGCCCCAGCATTTT.

The chain joins TRBV20-1 to TRBJ2-5, with TRBD1 matching 8 bases. This CDR3 spans 14 amino acids. J gave up 6 bases and V 5 bases, and 11 bases lay outside the gene matches. Germline CDR1 and CDR2: DFQATT and SNEGSKA (reference sequence). CDR3: CSAPSGGGFKTQYF. DNA for the CDR3: TGCAGTGCTCCATCAGGGGGCGGTTTTAAGACCCAGTACTTC.

There are a few counts of this clonotype. At one end the junction does not follow the germline gene, possibly because of a read error. This chain links TRBV15 with TRBJ2-5; D gene unclear. Germline V gene data show CDR1 as LNHNV and CDR2 as YYDKDF (reference sequence). The CDR3 covers 15 residues. CDR3 amino acids: CATSRDLGPQETRYF. In DNA form, the CDR3 reads TGTGCCACCAGCAGAGATCTAGGGCCCCAAGAGACCCGGTACTTC.

This clonotype was counted between two and nine times. The genes are TRBV19 and TRBJ1-2; D unclear. Germline lookup yields CDR1 LNHDA and CDR2 SQIVND (reference sequence). The V end lost 0 bases, the J end lost 3 bases, and 11 bases lay between the germline ends. This CDR3 comprises 15 residues. The CDR3 nucleotides are TGTGCCAGTAGTATAGAGGCCCACGGGGACTATGGCTACACCTTC. This gives the protein CASSIEAHGDYGYTF.

The V and J genes are TRBV10-3 and TRBJ2-5; 9 bases match TRBD1. Trimming cost V 8 bases and J 2 bases; bases outside gene matches: 6. The CDR3 length is 14 residues. Germline CDR1 ENHRY, CDR2 SYGVKD. CDR3 sequence: CAIGRTGAQETQYF. The CDR3 DNA is TGTGCCATCGGACGGACAGGGGCGCAAGAGACCCAGTACTTC.

This clonotype was recorded many times. The chain combines TRBV11-3 with TRBJ1-4, with 7 bases aligning to TRBD1. J was trimmed by 1 base and V by 5 bases; bases with no gene match: 13. Germline CDR1 reads SGHNT; CDR2 reads YENEEA. The CDR3 extends over 18 amino acids. The CDR3 coding sequence is TGTGCCAGCAGCGTAGCCCGCAAGACAGGGCAAACTAATGAAAAACTGTTTTTT. This gives the protein CASSVARKTGQTNEKLFF.

In regard to this clonotype: Sequence at one end of the junction differs from germline and may be a read error. This chain uses TRBV12-3 or TRBV12-4 with TRBJ1-1; D unresolved. The CDR3 runs 13 residues. CDR3 nucleotide sequence: TGTGCCGGCAGTTTACGAGTTAACACTGAAGCTTTCTTT. Encoded protein: CAGSLRVNTEAFF.

This clonotype was counted many times. The rearrangement links TRBV7-8 to TRBJ1-4; no firm D call. The CDR3 runs 14 residues. Germline V gives CDR1 SGHVS, CDR2 FQNEAQ. Trimming cost V 3 bases and J 4 bases, with 9 bases left between them. For the CDR3, the DNA is TGTGCCAGCAGCTTCGATCAGCTTAATGAAAAACTGTTTTTT. It specifies CASSFDQLNEKLFF.

Many counts were recorded for this clonotype. The chain combines TRBV11-2 with TRBJ2-6, with D possibly matching TRBD1 (6 bases). Germline lookup yields CDR1 SGHAT and CDR2 FQNNGV. This CDR3 spans 19 amino acids. The V end lost 1 base, the J end lost 0 bases, and 16 bases lay between the germline ends. The chain's CDR3 is CASSLGWRTVFSGANVLTF. The CDR3 nucleotides are TGTGCCAGCAGCTTAGGGTGGCGGACAGTCTTCTCTGGGGCCAACGTCCTGACTTTC. The whole variable domain, remainder taken from reference TRBV11-2 and TRBJ2-6, is EAGVAQSPRYKIIEKRQSVAFWCNPISGHATLYWYQQILGQGPKLLIQFQNNGVVDDSQLPKDRFSAERLKGVDSTLKIQPAKLEDSAVYLCASSLGWRTVFSGANVLTFGAGSRLTVL.

This clonotype was recorded at least ten times. The chain uses TRBV7-8 and TRBJ1-5; TRBD1 might be the D (5 bases). The CDR3 contains 15 residues. V gave up 2 bases and J gave up 1 base, with 9 bases separating them. Germline lookup yields CDR1 SGHVS and CDR2 FQNEAQ. The CDR3 sequence: CASSLSGGSNQPQHF. The CDR3, as DNA: TGTGCCAGCAGCTTATCGGGGGGGAGCAATCAGCCCCAGCATTTT.

This clonotype came up many times. This rearrangement joins TRBV27 to TRBJ1-1; D gene unclear. The CDR3 loop spans 11 amino acids. V was trimmed by 7 bases and J by 6 bases, leaving 9 bases between them. Germline CDR1 is MNHEY and CDR2 is SMNVEV (reference sequence). The CDR3 DNA is TGTGCCAGCATTGGTGGTGCTGAAGCTTTCTTT. It yields the protein CASIGGAEAFF.

This clonotype was seen ten or more times. This chain links TRBV28 with TRBJ2-7; D gene uncertain. The V gene's germline CDR1 is MDHEN and CDR2 SYDVKM. Trimming left V 3 bases short and J 6 bases short, with 21 bases between. The CDR3 covers 16 residues. The CDR3 nucleotides read TGTGCCAGCAGTTTGAGCGCATGGGCCCCGCTCGGCGAGCAGTACTTC. Translated, it gives CASSLSAWAPLGEQYF.

This clonotype showed up just a few times. The CDR3 is CASSPRQGLLTEAFF. CDR3 bases: TGTGCCAGCAGCCCCCGACAGGGGCTACTCACTGAAGCTTTCTTT. The chain recombines TRBV6-1 with TRBJ1-1; TRBD1 matches 8 bases. This CDR3 is 15 amino acids long. V shed 6 bases, J shed 4 bases, and the junction held 10 bases outside the gene matches. In germline, CDR1 is MNHNS, CDR2 SASEGT.

The genes are TRBV27 and TRBJ2-2; D possibly matches TRBD1 or TRBD2 (5 bases each). Germline CDR1 reads MNHEY; CDR2 reads SMNVEV (reference sequence). V was shortened by 3 bases and J by 8 bases, with 10 bases between the two germline ends. The CDR3 extends over 13 amino acids. The CDR3 DNA follows: TGTGCCAGCAGTTTGACGAGGGGTGGGGAGCTGTTTTTT. It yields the protein CASSLTRGGELFF.

This clonotype was found many times. This chain connects TRBV29-1 to TRBJ1-2; D unresolved. The CDR3 is 11 amino acids. V was cut by 3 bases and J by 3 bases, with 5 bases left in between. The germline gives CDR1 SQVTM, CDR2 ANQGSEA. The CDR3 DNA reads as TGCAGCGTTGACACAGACTATGGCTACACCTTC. Protein: CSVDTDYGYTF.

The sample holds a few counts of this clonotype. A much larger clone is a single base away; this may be a read error. The chain recombines TRBV6-1 with TRBJ1-5; D call uncertain. Trimming left V 5 bases short and J 5 bases short, with 19 bases between. The CDR3 is made up of 16 amino acids. Germline assignment: CDR1 MNHNS and CDR2 SASEGT. The chain's CDR3 is CASSNQRGTTDQPQHF. The CDR3 nucleotides read TGTGCCAGCAGTAACCAGCGCGGAACCACGGATCAGCCCCAGCATTTT.